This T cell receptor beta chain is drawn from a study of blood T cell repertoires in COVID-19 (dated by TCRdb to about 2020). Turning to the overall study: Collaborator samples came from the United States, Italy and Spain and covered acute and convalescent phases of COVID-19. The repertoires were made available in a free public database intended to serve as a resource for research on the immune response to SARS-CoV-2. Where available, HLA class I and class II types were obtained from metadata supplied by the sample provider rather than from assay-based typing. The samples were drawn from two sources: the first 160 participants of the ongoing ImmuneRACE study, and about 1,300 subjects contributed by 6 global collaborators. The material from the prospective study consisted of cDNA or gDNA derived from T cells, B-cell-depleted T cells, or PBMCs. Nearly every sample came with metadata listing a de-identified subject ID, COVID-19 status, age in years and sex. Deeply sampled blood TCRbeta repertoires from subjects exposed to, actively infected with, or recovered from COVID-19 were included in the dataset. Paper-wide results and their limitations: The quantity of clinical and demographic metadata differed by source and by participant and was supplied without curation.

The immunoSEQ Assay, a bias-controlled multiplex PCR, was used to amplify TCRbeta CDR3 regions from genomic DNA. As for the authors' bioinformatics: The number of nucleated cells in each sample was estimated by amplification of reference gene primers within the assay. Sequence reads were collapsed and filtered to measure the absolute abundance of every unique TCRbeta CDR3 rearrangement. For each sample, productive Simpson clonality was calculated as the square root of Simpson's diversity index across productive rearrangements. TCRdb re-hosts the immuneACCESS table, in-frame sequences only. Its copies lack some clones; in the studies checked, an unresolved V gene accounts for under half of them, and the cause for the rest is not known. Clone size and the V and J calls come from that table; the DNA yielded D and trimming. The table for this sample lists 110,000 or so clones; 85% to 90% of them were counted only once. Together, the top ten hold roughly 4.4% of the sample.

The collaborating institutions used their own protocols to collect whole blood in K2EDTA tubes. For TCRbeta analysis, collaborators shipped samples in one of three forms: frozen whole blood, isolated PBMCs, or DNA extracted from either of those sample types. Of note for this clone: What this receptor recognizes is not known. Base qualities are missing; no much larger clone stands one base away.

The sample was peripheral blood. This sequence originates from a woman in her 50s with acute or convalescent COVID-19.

The bases are TGTGCCAGCAGTGAAAGGGCTAGCGGGATCGGTTTGGGCGAGCAGTACTTC. Its protein reads: CASSERASGIGLGEQYF. The rearranged segments are TRBV25-1 and TRBJ2-7; the central 9 bases match TRBD2. The CDR3 spans 17 residues, from the cysteine through the phenylalanine. This entry keeps only the CDR3 DNA: 51 bases, framed from base 1. CDR1 is given as MGHDK and CDR2 as SYGVNS, both from the germline V gene. From V the trimming removes 2 bases and from J it removes 6 bases, while the gene matches leave 14 bases of the junction unaccounted for.